Below are 30 T cell receptor beta chains sequenced from a single sample in a study of T cell responses to AZD1222 COVID-19 vaccine. Data came from immunoSEQ multiplex PCR; TCRdb stores just in-frame clones and leaves some out. The repertoire holds 100,000 to 150,000 clones, with around 89% as singletons. Here the sequenced sample was peripheral blood, taken on day 0 of AZD1222 vaccination. The receptors stem from an adult in good health.

This clone has only one observation. V is TRBV3-1 (or the pseudogene TRBV3-2) and J is TRBJ1-2; D gene uncertain. Germline lookup yields CDR1 LGHDT and CDR2 YNNKEL (reference sequence). CDR3 size: 13 residues. Trimming pared 4 bases from V and 3 bases from J, leaving 9 bases between. CDR3 sequence reads: CASSPSPDYGYTF. The CDR3 DNA reads as TGTGCCAGCAGCCCTTCCCCGGACTATGGCTACACCTTC.

This clone was picked up a small number of times. The chain uses TRBV4-1 and TRBJ1-4, with D possibly matching TRBD1 (5 bases). Trimming stripped 7 bases from V and 0 bases from J, with 18 bases between. The CDR3 is 17 residues long. The germline gives CDR1 MGHRA, CDR2 YSYEKL. This CDR3 is CASTLGRQLATNEKLFF. DNA for the CDR3: TGCGCCAGCACCCTGGGACGGCAACTTGCAACTAATGAAAAACTGTTTTTT.

The chain combines TRBV6-5 with TRBJ2-1, with D possibly being TRBD1 or TRBD2 (5 bases each). Germline CDR1 is MNHEY and CDR2 is SVGAGI. Trimming took off 4 bases at V and 10 bases at J, with 11 bases between the two ends. CDR3 size: 12 residues. In DNA, the CDR3 is TGTGCCAGCAGTTTGGGGGTGCGGGAGCAGTTCTTC. This codes for CASSLGVREQFF.

The rearrangement joins TRBV12-3 or TRBV12-4 to TRBJ2-1; no clear D gene. V shed 6 bases and J shed 9 bases, with 9 bases lying between them. CDR3 length: 11 amino acids. The CDR3 here is CASSRRREQFF. CDR3 nucleotides: TGTGCCAGCAGCCGTAGACGTGAGCAGTTCTTC.

This chain links TRBV2 with TRBJ2-3; tentative D call: TRBD2 (6 bases). This CDR3 region has 15 residues. Per germline, CDR1 SNHLY and CDR2 FYNNEI. Trimming pared 9 bases from V and 2 bases from J, leaving 18 bases between. The CDR3 region is CARGSWAGSTDTQYF. CDR3 nucleotides: TGTGCCAGGGGGTCCTGGGCGGGGTCCACAGATACGCAGTATTTT.

The rearrangement joins TRBV5-6 to TRBJ1-1; no definite D call. V lost 4 bases to trimming and J lost 0 bases, with 1 base between them. Per the germline V gene, CDR1 is SGHDT and CDR2 is YYEEEE. CDR3 length: 11 amino acids. CDR3 sequence: CASSLNTEAFF. CDR3 bases: TGTGCCAGCAGCCTGAACACTGAAGCTTTCTTT.

V gene TRBV14 combines with J gene TRBJ1-2, with D tentatively TRBD1 (5 bases). This CDR3 is 17 amino acids long. Germline-derived CDR1 and CDR2 are SGHDN and FVKESK. Trimming removed 0 bases from V and 2 bases from J, with 16 bases in between. The CDR3 DNA reads as TGTGCCAGCAGCCAAGATCCATGGGCAGGGCCCAACTATGGCTACACCTTC. As protein: CASSQDPWAGPNYGYTF.

The V call is TRBV18, the J call TRBJ1-5; D is ambiguous. The V and J ends lost 0 bases and 3 bases respectively, with 9 bases between them. Germline V gene sequence: CDR1 KGHSH, CDR2 LQKENI. This CDR3 has 15 amino acids. The CDR3 loop reads CASSPPPGTNQPQHF. The CDR3 bases are TGTGCCAGCTCACCACCCCCCGGCACCAATCAGCCCCAGCATTTT. The variable domain in full, completed from reference TRBV18 and TRBJ1-5, reads NAGVMQNPRHLVRRRGQEARLRCSPMKGHSHVYWYRQLPEEGLKFMVYLQKENIIDESGMPKERFSAEFPKEGPSILRIQQVVRGDSAAYFCASSPPPGTNQPQHFGDGTRLSIL.

The chain combines TRBV18 with TRBJ1-2; D may be TRBD1 (5 bases). Germline CDR1 and CDR2: KGHSH and LQKENI. V shed 0 bases and J shed 3 bases, with 8 bases lying between them. This CDR3 is 14 amino acids long. The CDR3 DNA is TGTGCCAGCTCACCACCGGCGGGGGACTATGGCTACACCTTC. Translation gives CASSPPAGDYGYTF.

This sequence joins TRBV5-1 and TRBJ1-1; D remains ambiguous. Germline V gene data show CDR1 as SGHRS and CDR2 as YFSETQ. The CDR3 has 16 residues. V lost 1 base and J lost 0, with 13 bases in between. The DNA of the CDR3 is TGCGCCAGCAGCTTGTTCGAGGGATTTATGAACACTGAAGCTTTCTTT. Amino acid sequence: CASSLFEGFMNTEAFF. The full variable domain, completed using reference TRBV5-1 and TRBJ1-1, is KAGVTQTPRYLIKTRGQQVTLSCSPISGHRSVSWYQQTPGQGLQFLFEYFSETQRNKGNFPGRFSGRQFSNSRSEMNVSTLELGDSALYLCASSLFEGFMNTEAFFGQGTRLTVV.

The gene calls are TRBV9 and TRBJ1-2; 7 nucleotides agree with TRBD1. V lost 3 bases and J lost 4; bases outside the gene matches: 9. CDR1 and CDR2 from the germline V gene are SGDLS and YYNGEE. The CDR3 is made up of 15 amino acids. CDR3 in amino acids: CASSGLQGQGYGYTF. DNA of the CDR3: TGTGCCAGCAGCGGCCTACAGGGGCAGGGCTATGGCTACACCTTC.

The J gene is TRBJ2-2, the V gene TRBV13; no clear D gene. The V gene's germline CDR1 is PRHDT and CDR2 FYEKMQ (reference sequence). Trimming took off 5 bases at V and 5 bases at J, with 15 bases between the two ends. The CDR3 is made up of 15 amino acids. CDR3 nucleotides: TGTGCCAGCAGCCCCTGGGCGGTCAGGACCGGGGAGCTGTTTTTT. Amino acid sequence: CASSPWAVRTGELFF. Full variable domain (remainder filled in from reference TRBV13 and TRBJ2-2): AAGVIQSPRHLIKEKRETATLKCYPIPRHDTVYWYQQGPGQDPQFLISFYEKMQSDKGSIPDRFSAQQFSDYHSELNMSSLELGDSALYFCASSPWAVRTGELFFGEGSRLTVL.

This clone was picked up one time. This chain uses TRBV7-2 with TRBJ2-5; D is perhaps TRBD2 (6 bases). CDR1 and CDR2 from the germline V gene are SGHTA and FQGNSA. The CDR3 length is 16 residues. V was pared by 5 bases and J by 1 base, with 17 bases between. The CDR3 here is CASSPRASARQETQYF. In nucleotides, the CDR3 is TGTGCCAGCAGCCCGAGGGCTAGCGCCCGCCAAGAGACCCAGTACTTC.

The chain employs TRBV3-1 (or the pseudogene TRBV3-2) and TRBJ2-7; D is tentatively TRBD1 or TRBD2 (5 bases each). CDR1 and CDR2 (germline): LGHDT, YNNKEL (reference sequence). The germline V and J ends were trimmed by 0 bases and 12 bases, with 12 bases remaining between them. This CDR3 comprises 12 residues. This chain's CDR3 is CASSQDSRDLYF. CDR3 sequence (DNA): TGTGCCAGCAGCCAAGATTCCCGGGACCTGTACTTC.

This clone was detected only once. The genes are TRBV2 and TRBJ2-1, with a tentative D call TRBD2 (5 bases). V was shortened by 4 bases and J by 0 bases, with 10 bases between the two germline ends. The CDR3 is made up of 15 amino acids. Germline V gives CDR1 SNHLY, CDR2 FYNNEI. The CDR3 loop reads CASSGVSGSYNEQFF. In DNA, the CDR3 is TGTGCCAGCAGTGGGGTCAGCGGCTCCTACAATGAGCAGTTCTTC.

The CDR3 is CATSGARGDTEAFF. In DNA, the CDR3 is TGTGCCACCAGCGGAGCCAGGGGAGACACTGAAGCTTTCTTT. The chain combines TRBV15 with TRBJ1-1, with a tentative D call TRBD1 (6 bases). V was pared by 5 bases and J by 3 bases, with 13 bases between. This CDR3 contains 14 residues. The germline V gene encodes CDR1 LNHNV and CDR2 YYDKDF (reference sequence).

The chain links TRBV7-9 to TRBJ2-2; D not certain. CDR3 length: 11 residues. Trimming shortened V by 8 bases and J by 1 base, and 2 bases separated the two germline ends. The germline V gene has CDR1 SEHNR and CDR2 FQNEAQ (reference sequence). In DNA form, the CDR3 reads TGTGCCAGCGAGAACACCGGGGAGCTGTTTTTT. Amino acid sequence: CASENTGELFF.

The V call is TRBV7-9, the J call TRBJ1-1, with D hard to call. Trimming pared 6 bases from V and 4 bases from J, leaving 12 bases between. There are 13 residues in the CDR3. Germline V lookup: CDR1 SEHNR, CDR2 FQNEAQ (reference sequence). The DNA of the CDR3 is TGTGCCAGCAGGTCGGGAGCCGGCACTGAAGCTTTCTTT. Residues: CASRSGAGTEAFF.

This clone appeared a single time. In DNA form, the CDR3 reads TGCGCCAGCAGCCCCGACCGCGGTTTACAGCCCCAGCATTTT. Encoded protein: CASSPDRGLQPQHF. The chain combines TRBV4-3 with TRBJ1-5; D gene uncertain. Trimming pared 4 bases from V and 7 bases from J, leaving 14 bases between. Germline values: CDR1 LGHNA, CDR2 YSLEER. CDR3 length equals 14 residues.

The chain has TRBV6-5 and TRBJ2-2, with D possibly called TRBD1 or TRBD2 (6 bases each). Germline assignment: CDR1 MNHEY and CDR2 SVGAGI. This CDR3 region has 15 residues. V shed 8 bases and J shed 2 bases, with 15 bases lying between them. CDR3 amino acids: CASSIEGGNTGELFF. DNA of the CDR3: TGTGCCAGCTCCATAGAGGGGGGCAACACCGGGGAGCTGTTTTTT.

The genes are TRBV3-1 (or the pseudogene TRBV3-2) and TRBJ2-2; D not certain. The CDR3 length is 13 residues. Germline V gene data show CDR1 as LGHDT and CDR2 as YNNKEL (reference sequence). Trimming removed 2 bases from V and 6 bases from J, with 7 bases in between. CDR3 nucleotides: TGTGCCAGCAGCCAATTCCTCTCCGGGGAGCTGTTTTTT. Translated: CASSQFLSGELFF.

The table lists this clone with a count of one. V usage is TRBV27 and J usage is TRBJ1-4, with D possibly TRBD1 on 5 matching bases. Germline V gene data show CDR1 as MNHEY and CDR2 as SMNVEV (reference sequence). V was cut by 5 bases and J by 0 bases, with 13 bases left in between. This CDR3 region has 16 residues. The CDR3 reads CASSPAVGATNEKLFF. CDR3 nucleotide sequence: TGTGCCAGCAGTCCCGCGGTGGGGGCAACTAATGAAAAACTGTTTTTT.

Details on this clone: At one of its ends the junction is not consistent with the germline gene, which may arise from a read error. The chain carries TRBV7-7 and TRBJ2-5; 7 nucleotides agree with TRBD2. CDR1 and CDR2 from the germline V gene are SSHAT and FNYEAQ (reference sequence). The CDR3 runs 17 residues. CDR3 residues: CASCLGVGRGYQETQYF. CDR3 DNA: TGTGCCAGCTGCTTAGGGGTGGGGAGGGGCTACCAAGAGACCCAGTACTTC. Based on the CDR3 plus reference TRBV7-7 and TRBJ2-5, the full variable domain is GAGVSQSPRYKVTKRGQDVTLRCDPISSHATLYWYQQALGQGPEFLTYFNYEAQPDKSGLPSDRFSAERPEGSISTLTIQRTEQRDSAMYRCASCLGVGRGYQETQYFGPGTRLLVL.

V gene TRBV5-6 combines with J gene TRBJ2-7; D possibly corresponds to TRBD2 (6 bases). The CDR3 loop spans 13 amino acids. V lost 6 bases and J 6 bases, leaving 16 bases between the germline ends. Germline CDR1 SGHDT, CDR2 YYEEEE. The CDR3 region is CASTPSGGAEQYF. In nucleotides, the CDR3 is TGTGCCAGCACCCCGAGTGGAGGGGCCGAGCAGTACTTC. The full variable domain, completed using reference TRBV5-6 and TRBJ2-7, is DAGVTQSPTHLIKTRGQQVTLRCSPKSGHDTVSWYQQALGQGPQFIFQYYEEEERQRGNFPDRFSGHQFPNYSSELNVNALLLGDSALYLCASTPSGGAEQYFGPGTRLTVT.

This chain connects TRBV2 to TRBJ2-3; 7 nucleotides agree with TRBD1. This CDR3 has 15 residues. The ends lost 7 bases at V and 0 bases at J; junction bases unmatched: 7. Per the germline V gene, CDR1 is SNHLY and CDR2 is FYNNEI. For the CDR3, the DNA is TGTGCCAGCATCCCGGACAGGCCGAGCACAGATACGCAGTATTTT. Encoded protein: CASIPDRPSTDTQYF. Using reference TRBV2 and TRBJ2-3 for the parts outside the CDR3, the full variable domain is EPEVTQTPSHQVTQMGQEVILRCVPISNHLYFYWYRQILGQKVEFLVSFYNNEISEKSEIFDDQFSVERPDGSNFTLKIRSTKLEDSAMYFCASIPDRPSTDTQYFGPGTRLTVL.

This chain connects TRBV6-5 to TRBJ2-7; either TRBD1 or TRBD2 may fit D (5 bases each). This CDR3 is built from 12 residues. CDR1 MNHEY and CDR2 SVGAGI come from the germline V gene. V gave up 10 bases and J gave up 6 bases, with 16 bases separating them. CDR3 protein: CATRTDGGEQYF. The CDR3 DNA sequence: TGTGCCACCCGCACCGATGGGGGCGAGCAGTACTTC.

The rearrangement joins TRBV5-1 to TRBJ2-3, with D tentatively TRBD2 (5 bases). This CDR3 has 16 residues. Per germline, CDR1 SGHRS and CDR2 YFSETQ. V lost 0 bases to trimming and J lost 4 bases, with 15 bases between them. CDR3 sequence: CASSLGLSGSSDTQYF. The CDR3 nucleotides are TGCGCCAGCAGCTTGGGACTAAGCGGTAGTTCAGATACGCAGTATTTT.

The chain employs TRBV27 and TRBJ1-5; D uncertain. The CDR3 consists of 14 residues. V dropped 3 bases and J dropped 0 bases, with 6 bases sitting between them. Looked up from germline, CDR1 is MNHEY and CDR2 is SMNVEV (reference sequence). Here the CDR3 DNA reads TGTGCCAGCAGTTTCCTTGGTAGCAATCAGCCCCAGCATTTT. Protein sequence: CASSFLGSNQPQHF.

The chain carries TRBV3-1 (or the pseudogene TRBV3-2) and TRBJ1-4; the D gene is possibly TRBD1 (5 bases). The V end lost 0 bases, the J end lost 8 bases, and 13 bases lay between the germline ends. The CDR3 loop spans 15 amino acids. The germline V gene has CDR1 LGHDT and CDR2 YNNKEL (reference sequence). The CDR3 is CASSQDSGRGEKLFF. CDR3 nucleotides: TGTGCCAGCAGCCAAGATTCAGGGCGGGGGGAAAAACTGTTTTTT.

This clone was observed a handful of times. As DNA, the CDR3 is TGTGCCAGCAGCCCTTCCGACAGATTTGGCTACACCTTC. Encoded protein: CASSPSDRFGYTF. The chain carries TRBV7-9 and TRBJ1-2, with D maybe TRBD1 (5 bases). CDR3 length: 13 amino acids. Trimming took 5 bases from V and 7 from J, leaving 14 bases between them. Looked up from germline, CDR1 is SEHNR and CDR2 is FQNEAQ (reference sequence).